The 11 T cell receptor beta chains below were found in one sample sequenced in a study of a mutant IDH1 vaccine in newly diagnosed glioma. As for time point: baseline, week 1 (first vaccination visit). The treatment is: pre-vaccination baseline after standard-of-care therapy. Generated by immunoSEQ multiplex PCR, the TCRdb table keeps only in-frame clones and is missing some. Of 59,000 or so clones detected, about 91% appear once; the ten largest clones hold 2.6%. The sequences come from PBMCs, collected from a glioma patient treated with radiotherapy, temozolomide or both. These receptors were taken from a man aged 50 to 60 with glioma.

This clone was counted once. The rearrangement joins TRBV7-2 to TRBJ2-1; D tentatively fits TRBD1 or TRBD2 (5 bases each). From germline, CDR1 is SGHTA and CDR2 FQGNSA. This CDR3 has 14 amino acids. Trimming left V 3 bases short and J 4 bases short, with 10 bases between. CDR3 in DNA: TGTGCCAGCAGCTTGGACGGGGCTTACAATGAGCAGTTCTTC. This gives the protein CASSLDGAYNEQFF.

The chain couples TRBV11-2 to TRBJ1-6; D is unclear. Germline-derived CDR1 and CDR2 are SGHAT and FQNNGV. CDR3 size: 14 residues. V was shortened by 1 base and J by 4 bases, with 5 bases between the two germline ends. This chain's CDR3 is CASSLGQYNSPLHF. The CDR3 DNA sequence: TGTGCCAGCAGCTTAGGGCAGTATAATTCACCCCTCCACTTT.

The chain recombines TRBV5-1 with TRBJ1-2, with no clear D. The CDR3 runs 14 residues. V lost 5 bases and J lost 0, with 11 bases in between. Germline CDR1 is SGHRS and CDR2 is YFSETQ. The CDR3 sequence: CASSYQIANYGYTF. CDR3 sequence (DNA): TGCGCCAGCAGTTACCAGATAGCTAACTATGGCTACACCTTC.

The chain recombines TRBV6-5 with TRBJ2-6; D might be TRBD1 (5 bases). Germline CDR1 reads MNHEY; CDR2 reads SVGAGI. This CDR3 region has 13 residues. The V end was cut by 5 bases, the J end by 3 bases, with 5 bases between. The CDR3, as DNA: TGTGCCAGCAGTACAGGTGGGGCCAACGTCCTGACTTTC. Translated: CASSTGGANVLTF.

This chain links TRBV28 with TRBJ2-6; possibly TRBD1 or TRBD2 for D (5 bases each). The CDR3 loop spans 14 amino acids. Trimming left V 10 bases short and J 11 bases short, with 21 bases between. CDR1 and CDR2 (germline): MDHEN, SYDVKM. CDR3 in amino acids: CATGETALTDVLTF. The CDR3 DNA reads TGTGCCACCGGGGAGACAGCTCTTACCGACGTCCTGACTTTC.

The chain links TRBV5-4 to TRBJ1-1; no reliable D call. This CDR3 is 13 amino acids long. V lost 0 bases and J lost 4, with 7 bases in between. Germline CDR1 SGHNT, CDR2 YYREEE (reference sequence). In DNA form, the CDR3 reads TGTGCCAGCAGCTTGGGGGGAAGCACTGAAGCTTTCTTT. Protein product: CASSLGGSTEAFF. Variable domain in full (rest from reference TRBV5-4 and TRBJ1-1): ETGVTQSPTHLIKTRGQQVTLRCSSQSGHNTVSWYQQALGQGPQFIFQYYREEENGRGNFPPRFSGLQFPNYSSELNVNALELDDSALYLCASSLGGSTEAFFGQGTRLTVV.

This chain uses TRBV7-9 with TRBJ1-5; TRBD1 is a possible D gene (6 bases). This CDR3 is built from 15 residues. The V gene's germline CDR1 is SEHNR and CDR2 FQNEAQ (reference sequence). The V gene lost 4 bases and the J gene lost 7 bases, with 17 bases spanning the gap. CDR3 sequence reads: CASSSTKKQGQPQHF. The CDR3 nucleotides read TGTGCCAGCAGCTCTACTAAAAAACAGGGACAGCCCCAGCATTTT.

The sample holds one count of this clone. The chain joins TRBV2 to TRBJ2-1, with D possibly matching TRBD1 (6 bases). The CDR3 covers 15 residues. Trimming took 3 bases from V and 6 from J, leaving 15 bases between them. Germline assignment: CDR1 SNHLY and CDR2 FYNNEI. The CDR3 DNA is TGTGCCAGCAGTGACTACGGCCTGGGGGCCAATGAGCAGTTCTTC. Translating gives CASSDYGLGANEQFF.

This chain connects TRBV19 to TRBJ1-5, with 7 bases that match TRBD1. Germline assignment: CDR1 LNHDA and CDR2 SQIVND (reference sequence). This CDR3 contains 13 residues. The trim removed 9 bases at V and 7 bases at J, leaving 9 bases unmatched. This CDR3 reads CASQDRVRQPQHF. CDR3 bases: TGTGCCAGCCAAGACAGGGTAAGACAGCCCCAGCATTTT.

V is TRBV6-6 and J is TRBJ1-5, with 8 bases that match TRBD1. Germline loops: CDR1 MNHNY, CDR2 SVGAGI (reference sequence). The CDR3 is made up of 14 amino acids. V was pared by 6 bases and J by 4 bases, with 5 bases of the junction left unmatched. CDR3 in DNA: TGTGCCAGCAGGCCCGGACAGGGTAATCAGCCCCAGCATTTT. Translated, it gives CASRPGQGNQPQHF.

This chain joins TRBV11-2 and TRBJ1-1, with 9 bases that match TRBD1. CDR1 and CDR2 (germline): SGHAT, FQNNGV. There are 14 residues in the CDR3. The junction had 8 bases not matched to a gene; V was cut back by 6 bases and J by 6 bases. Here the CDR3 reads CASRTGQGLAEAFF. DNA of the CDR3: TGTGCCAGCAGGACAGGACAGGGGTTGGCTGAAGCTTTCTTT.